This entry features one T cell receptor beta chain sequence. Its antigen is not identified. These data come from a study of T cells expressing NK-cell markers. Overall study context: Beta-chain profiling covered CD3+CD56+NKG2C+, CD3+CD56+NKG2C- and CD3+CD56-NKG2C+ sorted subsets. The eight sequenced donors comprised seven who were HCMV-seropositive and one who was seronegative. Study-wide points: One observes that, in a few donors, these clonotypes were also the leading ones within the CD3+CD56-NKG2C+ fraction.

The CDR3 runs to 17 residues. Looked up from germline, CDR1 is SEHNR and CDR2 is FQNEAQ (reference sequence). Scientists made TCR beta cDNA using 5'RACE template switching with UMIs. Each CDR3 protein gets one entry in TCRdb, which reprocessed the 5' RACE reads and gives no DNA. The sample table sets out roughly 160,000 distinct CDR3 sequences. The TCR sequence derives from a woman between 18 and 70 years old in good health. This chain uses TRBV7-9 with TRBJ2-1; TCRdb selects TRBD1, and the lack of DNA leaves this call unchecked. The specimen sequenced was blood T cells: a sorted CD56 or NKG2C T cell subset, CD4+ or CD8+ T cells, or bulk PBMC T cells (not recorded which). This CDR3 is CASSPRGGGSSYNEQFF.